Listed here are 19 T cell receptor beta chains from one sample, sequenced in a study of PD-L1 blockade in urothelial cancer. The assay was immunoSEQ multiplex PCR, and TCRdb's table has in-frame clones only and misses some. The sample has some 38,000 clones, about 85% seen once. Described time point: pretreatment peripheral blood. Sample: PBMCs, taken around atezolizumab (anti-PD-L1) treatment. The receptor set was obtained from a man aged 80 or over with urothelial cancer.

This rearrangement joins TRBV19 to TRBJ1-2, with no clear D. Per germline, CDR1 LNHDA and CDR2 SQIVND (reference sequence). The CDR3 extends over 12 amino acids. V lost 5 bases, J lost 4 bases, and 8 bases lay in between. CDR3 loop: CASSDTGYGYTF. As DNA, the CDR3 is TGTGCCAGTAGTGACACCGGCTATGGCTACACCTTC.

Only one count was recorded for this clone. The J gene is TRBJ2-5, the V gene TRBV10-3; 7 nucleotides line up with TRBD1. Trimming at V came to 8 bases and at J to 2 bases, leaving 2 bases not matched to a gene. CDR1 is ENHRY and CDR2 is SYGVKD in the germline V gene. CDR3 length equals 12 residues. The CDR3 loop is CAIGTDQETQYF. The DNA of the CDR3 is TGTGCCATCGGGACAGATCAAGAGACCCAGTACTTC.

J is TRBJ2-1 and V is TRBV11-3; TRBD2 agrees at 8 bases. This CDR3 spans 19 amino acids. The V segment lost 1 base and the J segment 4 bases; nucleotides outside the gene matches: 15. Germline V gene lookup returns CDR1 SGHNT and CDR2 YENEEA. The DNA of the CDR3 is TGTGCCAGCAGCTTAGCCCTCTCAGGAAGCGGGAGTCGGTACAATGAGCAGTTCTTC. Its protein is CASSLALSGSGSRYNEQFF.

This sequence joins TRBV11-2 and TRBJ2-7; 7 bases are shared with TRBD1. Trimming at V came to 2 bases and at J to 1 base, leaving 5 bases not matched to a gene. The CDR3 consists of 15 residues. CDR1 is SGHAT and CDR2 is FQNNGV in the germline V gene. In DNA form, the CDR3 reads TGTGCCAGCAGCTTAAGCCCGGGACAGTCCTACGAGCAGTACTTC. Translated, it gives CASSLSPGQSYEQYF.

The CDR3 DNA reads TGTGCCAGCAGTGTCCGGGACAGAGGTGAAGCTTTCTTT. Encoded protein: CASSVRDRGEAFF. The chain carries TRBV25-1 and TRBJ1-1, with 7 bases fitting TRBD1. Germline CDR1 MGHDK, CDR2 SYGVNS. V lost 4 bases to trimming and J lost 7 bases; unmatched junction nucleotides: 6. The CDR3 extends over 13 amino acids. Supplemented by reference TRBV25-1 and TRBJ1-1, the full variable domain reads EADIYQTPRYLVIGTGKKITLECSQTMGHDKMYWYQQDPGMELHLIHYSYGVNSTEKGDLSSESTVSRIRTEHFPLTLESARPSHTSQYLCASSVRDRGEAFFGQGTRLTVV.

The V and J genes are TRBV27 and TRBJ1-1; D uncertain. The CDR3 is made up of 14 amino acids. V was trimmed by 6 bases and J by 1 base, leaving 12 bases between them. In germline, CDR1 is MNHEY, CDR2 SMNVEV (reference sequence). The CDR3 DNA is TGTGCCAGCAGCCCCCTAGGAGAGAACACTGAAGCTTTCTTT. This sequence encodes CASSPLGENTEAFF.

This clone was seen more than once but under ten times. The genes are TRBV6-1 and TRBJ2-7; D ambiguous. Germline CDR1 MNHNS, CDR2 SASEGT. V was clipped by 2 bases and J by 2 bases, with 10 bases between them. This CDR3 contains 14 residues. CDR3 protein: CASSELGRTYEQYF. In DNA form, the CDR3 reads TGTGCCAGCAGTGAACTTGGCAGAACCTACGAGCAGTACTTC.

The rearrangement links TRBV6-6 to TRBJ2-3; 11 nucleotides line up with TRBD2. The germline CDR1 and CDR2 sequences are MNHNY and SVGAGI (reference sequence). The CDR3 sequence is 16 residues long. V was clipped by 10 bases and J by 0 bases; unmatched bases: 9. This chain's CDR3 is CATLPGLAVSTDTQYF. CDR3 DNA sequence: TGTGCCACCTTACCGGGACTAGCGGTTAGCACAGATACGCAGTATTTT.

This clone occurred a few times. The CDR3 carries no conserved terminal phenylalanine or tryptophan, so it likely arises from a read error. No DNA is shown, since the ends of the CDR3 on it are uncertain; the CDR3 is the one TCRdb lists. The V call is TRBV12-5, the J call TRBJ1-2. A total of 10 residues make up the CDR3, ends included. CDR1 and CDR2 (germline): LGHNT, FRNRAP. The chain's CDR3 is CASGLERGAD.

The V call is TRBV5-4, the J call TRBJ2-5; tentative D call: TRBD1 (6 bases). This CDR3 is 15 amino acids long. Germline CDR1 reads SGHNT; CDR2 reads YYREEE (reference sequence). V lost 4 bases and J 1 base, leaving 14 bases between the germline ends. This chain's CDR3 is CASSPRTATQETQYF. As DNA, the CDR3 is TGTGCCAGCAGCCCCAGGACAGCAACCCAAGAGACCCAGTACTTC.

The CDR3 sequence is CASSLAPTGSNYGYTF. In DNA, the CDR3 is TGCGCCAGCAGCTTGGCCCCGACAGGGTCTAACTATGGCTACACCTTC. The V gene is TRBV5-1, the J gene TRBJ1-2; 7 bases map to TRBD1. The germline V gene has CDR1 SGHRS and CDR2 YFSETQ. The CDR3 is 16 residues long. Trimming took 0 bases from V and 0 from J; bases not matched to a gene: 5.

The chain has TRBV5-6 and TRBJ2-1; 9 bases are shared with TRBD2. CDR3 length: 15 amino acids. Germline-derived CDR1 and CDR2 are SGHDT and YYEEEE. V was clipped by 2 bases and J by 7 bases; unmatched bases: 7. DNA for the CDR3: TGTGCCAGCAGCTTAAGAGCGGGAGGTGGAAATGAGCAGTTCTTC. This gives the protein CASSLRAGGGNEQFF. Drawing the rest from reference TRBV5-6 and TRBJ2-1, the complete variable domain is DAGVTQSPTHLIKTRGQQVTLRCSPKSGHDTVSWYQQALGQGPQFIFQYYEEEERQRGNFPDRFSGHQFPNYSSELNVNALLLGDSALYLCASSLRAGGGNEQFFGPGTRLTVL.

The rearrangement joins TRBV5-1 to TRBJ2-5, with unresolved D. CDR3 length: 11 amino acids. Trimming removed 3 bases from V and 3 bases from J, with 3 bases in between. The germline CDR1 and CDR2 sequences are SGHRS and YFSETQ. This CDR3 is CASSSKETQYF. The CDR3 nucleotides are TGCGCCAGCAGCTCCAAAGAGACCCAGTACTTC.

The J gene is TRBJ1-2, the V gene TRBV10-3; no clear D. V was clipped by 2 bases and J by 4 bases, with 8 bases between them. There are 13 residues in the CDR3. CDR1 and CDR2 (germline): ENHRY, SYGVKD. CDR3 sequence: CAISEEGGYGYTF. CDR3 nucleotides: TGTGCCATCAGTGAGGAAGGAGGCTATGGCTACACCTTC.

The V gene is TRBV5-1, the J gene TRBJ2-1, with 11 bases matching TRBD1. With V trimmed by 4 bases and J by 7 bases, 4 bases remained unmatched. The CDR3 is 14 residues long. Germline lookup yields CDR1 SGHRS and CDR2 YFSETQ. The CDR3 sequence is CASSEGQGVNEQFF. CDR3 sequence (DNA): TGCGCCAGCAGCGAGGGACAGGGGGTGAATGAGCAGTTCTTC.

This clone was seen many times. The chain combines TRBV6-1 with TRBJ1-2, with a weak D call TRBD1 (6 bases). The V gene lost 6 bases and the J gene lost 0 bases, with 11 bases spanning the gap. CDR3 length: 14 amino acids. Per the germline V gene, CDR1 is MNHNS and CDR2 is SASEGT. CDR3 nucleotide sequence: TGTGCCAGCAGCCCGACAGGTTCTAACTATGGCTACACCTTC. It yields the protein CASSPTGSNYGYTF.

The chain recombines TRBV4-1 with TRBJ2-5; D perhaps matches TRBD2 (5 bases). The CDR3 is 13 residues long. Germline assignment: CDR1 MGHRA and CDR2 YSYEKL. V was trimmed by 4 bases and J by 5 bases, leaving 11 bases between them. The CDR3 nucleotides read TGCGCCAGCAGCCGAGGAGGCTATGAGACCCAGTACTTC. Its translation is CASSRGGYETQYF.

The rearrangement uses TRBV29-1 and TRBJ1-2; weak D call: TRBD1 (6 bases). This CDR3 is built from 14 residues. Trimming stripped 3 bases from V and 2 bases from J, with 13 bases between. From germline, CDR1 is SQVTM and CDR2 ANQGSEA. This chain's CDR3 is CSVDFRTENYGYTF. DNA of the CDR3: TGCAGCGTTGACTTTCGGACAGAAAACTATGGCTACACCTTC. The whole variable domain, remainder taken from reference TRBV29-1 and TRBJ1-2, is SAVISQKPSRDICQRGTSLTIQCQVDSQVTMMFWYRQQPGQSLTLIATANQGSEATYESGFVIDKFPISRPNLTFSTLTVSNMSPEDSSIYLCSVDFRTENYGYTFGSGTRLTVV.

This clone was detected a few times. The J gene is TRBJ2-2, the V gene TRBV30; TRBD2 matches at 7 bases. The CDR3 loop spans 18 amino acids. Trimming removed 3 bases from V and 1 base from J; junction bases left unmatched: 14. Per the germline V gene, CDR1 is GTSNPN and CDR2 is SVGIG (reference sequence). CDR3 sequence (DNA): TGTGCCTGGAGATATGTCCGGGGGGTTAGAGGGAACACCGGGGAGCTGTTTTTT. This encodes CAWRYVRGVRGNTGELFF.